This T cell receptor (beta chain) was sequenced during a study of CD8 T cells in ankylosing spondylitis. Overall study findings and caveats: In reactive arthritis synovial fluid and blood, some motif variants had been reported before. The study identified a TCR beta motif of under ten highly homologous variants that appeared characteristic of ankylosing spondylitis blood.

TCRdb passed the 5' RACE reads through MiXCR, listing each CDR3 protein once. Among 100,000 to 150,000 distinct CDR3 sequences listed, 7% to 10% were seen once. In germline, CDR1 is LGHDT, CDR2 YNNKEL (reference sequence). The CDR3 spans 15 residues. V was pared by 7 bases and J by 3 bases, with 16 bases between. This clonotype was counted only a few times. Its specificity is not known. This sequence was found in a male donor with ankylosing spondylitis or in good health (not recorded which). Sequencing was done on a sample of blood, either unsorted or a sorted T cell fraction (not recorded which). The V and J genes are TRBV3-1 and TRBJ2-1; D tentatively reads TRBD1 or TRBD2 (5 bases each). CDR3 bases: TGTGCCAGCACCCTCACCGGGGACCTCTACAATGAGCAGTTCTTC. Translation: CASTLTGDLYNEQFF.